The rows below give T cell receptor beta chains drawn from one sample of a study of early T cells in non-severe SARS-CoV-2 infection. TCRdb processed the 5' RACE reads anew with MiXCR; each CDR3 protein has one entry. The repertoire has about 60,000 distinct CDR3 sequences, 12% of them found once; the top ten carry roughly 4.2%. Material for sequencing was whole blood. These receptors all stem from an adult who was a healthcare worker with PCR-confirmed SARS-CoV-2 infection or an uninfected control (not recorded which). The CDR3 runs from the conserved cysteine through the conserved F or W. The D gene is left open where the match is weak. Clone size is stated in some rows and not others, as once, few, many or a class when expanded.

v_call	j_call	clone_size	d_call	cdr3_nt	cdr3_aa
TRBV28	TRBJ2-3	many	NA	TGTGCCAGCGGGGGAGGCACAGATACGCAGTATTTT	CASGGGTDTQYF
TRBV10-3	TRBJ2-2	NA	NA	TGTGCCATCAGTGAGCAGAAGGTGTTTACCGGGGAGCTGTTTTTT	CAISEQKVFTGELFF
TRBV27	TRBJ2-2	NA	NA	TGTGCCAGCAGACTAAACACCGGGGAGCTGTTTTTT	CASRLNTGELFF
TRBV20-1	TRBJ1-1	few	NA	TGCAGTGCTTTCAGGGACTTGAACACTGAAGCTTTCTTT	CSAFRDLNTEAFF
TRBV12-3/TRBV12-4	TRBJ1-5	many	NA	TGTGCCAGCAGTTTGGTTTTTGGTCAGCCCCAGCATTTT	CASSLVFGQPQHF
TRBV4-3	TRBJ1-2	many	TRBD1	TGCGCCAGCAGCCAAGACGTTGGGACAGCGACGGGCTACACCTTC	CASSQDVGTATGYTF
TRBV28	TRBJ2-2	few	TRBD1	TGTGCCACCGCTAAACAGGGGGCCGGGGAGCTGTTTTTT	CATAKQGAGELFF
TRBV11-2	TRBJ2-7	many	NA	TGTGCCAGCAGGTCGACAGGAAGCTCCTACGAGCAGTACTTC	CASRSTGSSYEQYF
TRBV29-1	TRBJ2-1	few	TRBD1	TGCAGCGTTGCGAGGGACAGCAATGAGCAGTTCTTC	CSVARDSNEQFF
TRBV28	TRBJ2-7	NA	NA	TGTGCCAGCAGTTTACAGCCCTACGAGCAGTACTTC	CASSLQPYEQYF
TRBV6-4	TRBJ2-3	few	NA	TGTGCCAGCAGTCCCGGGATGGAAGATGTGGATACGCAGTATTTT	CASSPGMEDVDTQYF
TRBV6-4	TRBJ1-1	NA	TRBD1	TGTGCCAGCAGTCGGACAGGGGGCGAGGCTGAAGCTTTCTTT	CASSRTGGEAEAFF
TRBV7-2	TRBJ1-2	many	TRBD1	TGTGCCAGCAGCTTACAGGGGGCCTATGGCTACACCTTC	CASSLQGAYGYTF
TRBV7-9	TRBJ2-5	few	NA	TGTGCCAGCAGCTTATCCCACAGGCGAGAAGAGACCCAGTACTTC	CASSLSHRREETQYF
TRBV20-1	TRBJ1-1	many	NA	TGCAGTGCTAGGTCAGGGAGTACTGAAGCTTTCTTT	CSARSGSTEAFF
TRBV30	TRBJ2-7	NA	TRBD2	TGTGCCTGGAGTACGCTAGCGGGAGATCACTACGAGCAGTACTTC	CAWSTLAGDHYEQYF
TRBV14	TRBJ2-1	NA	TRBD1	TGTGCCAGCAGGAGACAGGGGGCTGGGAATGAGCAGTTCTTC	CASRRQGAGNEQFF
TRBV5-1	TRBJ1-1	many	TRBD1	TGCGCCAGCGGGACAGCCATGAACACTGAAGCTTTCTTT	CASGTAMNTEAFF
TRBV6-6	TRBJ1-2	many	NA	TGTGCCAGCAGTTACGGAGTGGGCAGGGCTAACTATGGCTACACCTTC	CASSYGVGRANYGYTF
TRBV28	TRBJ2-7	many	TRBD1	TGTGCCAGCAGTCGACAGGGAATCCCCTACGAGCAGTACTTC	CASSRQGIPYEQYF
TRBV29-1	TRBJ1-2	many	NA	TGCAGCGCTGCGCTGTTGGATGGCTACACCTTC	CSAALLDGYTF
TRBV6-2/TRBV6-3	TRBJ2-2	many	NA	TGTGCCAGCAGATATGGACGGTCGGACACCGGGGAGCTGTTTTTT	CASRYGRSDTGELFF
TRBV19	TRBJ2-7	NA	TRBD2	TGTGCCAGTAGTATGGGACGGGGGACTAACTACGAGCAGTACTTC	CASSMGRGTNYEQYF
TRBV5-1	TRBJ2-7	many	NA	TGCGCCAGCAGCCCAAAGAGCGGGTCCAACGAGCAGTACTTC	CASSPKSGSNEQYF
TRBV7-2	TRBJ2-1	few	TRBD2	TGTGCCAGCAGCTCGGGACTAGCGGGGGGAGAGCAGTTCTTC	CASSSGLAGGEQFF
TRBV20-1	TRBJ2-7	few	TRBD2	TGCAGTGCCACGACTAGCCTTAGCTCCTACGAGCAGTACTTC	CSATTSLSSYEQYF
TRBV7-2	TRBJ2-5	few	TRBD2	TGTGCCAGCAGCTTACGTCAAGCGGGGTTTGTAGAGACCCAGTACTTC	CASSLRQAGFVETQYF
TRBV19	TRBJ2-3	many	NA	TGTGCCAGTAGTACGACTCCACGGAGCACAGATACGCAGTATTTT	CASSTTPRSTDTQYF
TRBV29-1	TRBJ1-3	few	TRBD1	TGCAGCGTTGCCCTACAGGGGACTGGAAACACCATATATTTT	CSVALQGTGNTIYF
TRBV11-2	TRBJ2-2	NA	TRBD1	TGTGCCAGCAGTTTACAGGGGTACACCGGGGAGCTGTTTTTT	CASSLQGYTGELFF
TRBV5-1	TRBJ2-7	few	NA	TGCGCCAGCAGTGGAACCTCCTACGAGCAGTACTTC	CASSGTSYEQYF
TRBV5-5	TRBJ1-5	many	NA	TGTGCCAGCAGCTTGACGAATAGCAATCAGCCCCAGCATTTT	CASSLTNSNQPQHF